Below are 11 T cell receptor beta chains sequenced from a single sample in a study of T cell responses to AZD1222 COVID-19 vaccine. Clones were sequenced by immunoSEQ multiplex PCR, and TCRdb holds only the in-frame ones, with some missing. Among more than 80,000 clones listed, around 91% were seen once. This material consisted of peripheral blood, taken 28 days after the second AZD1222 dose. The origin of the receptors is an adult who received the AZD1222 COVID-19 vaccine.

The V call is TRBV11-1, the J call TRBJ2-3; D may be TRBD1 (6 bases). CDR3 length: 16 amino acids. Trimming removed 2 bases from V and 3 bases from J, with 15 bases in between. Germline assignment: CDR1 SGHAT and CDR2 FQDESV (reference sequence). The CDR3 sequence is CASSLSTGGLTDTQYF. The CDR3 bases are TGTGCCAGCAGCTTAAGCACTGGGGGCCTGACAGATACGCAGTATTTT.

This chain connects TRBV5-8 to TRBJ2-1; D ambiguous. CDR1 is SGHTS and CDR2 is YDEGEE in the germline V gene. V was shortened by 2 bases and J by 10 bases, with 16 bases between the two germline ends. CDR3 size: 14 residues. CDR3 nucleotide sequence: TGTGCCAGCAGCTTTGACACACCCTCATGGGAGCAGTTCTTC. Translating gives CASSFDTPSWEQFF.

The V call is TRBV5-6, the J call TRBJ1-3; D remains ambiguous. Trimming stripped 0 bases from V and 0 bases from J, with 7 bases between. The CDR3 is made up of 15 amino acids. The germline gives CDR1 SGHDT, CDR2 YYEEEE. Here the CDR3 DNA reads TGTGCCAGCAGCTTGGTTGGGAGCTCTGGAAACACCATATATTTT. It encodes CASSLVGSSGNTIYF.

Worth noting for this clone: The sample holds other DNA sequences that translate to the same CDR3. The genes are TRBV30 and TRBJ2-7; D uncertain. Germline loops: CDR1 GTSNPN, CDR2 SVGIG (reference sequence). The CDR3 covers 13 residues. Trimming pared 0 bases from V and 3 bases from J, leaving 9 bases between. CDR3 residues: CAWSVSGGYEQYF. The CDR3 DNA follows: TGTGCCTGGAGTGTATCGGGCGGCTACGAGCAGTACTTC.

The V call is TRBV5-6, the J call TRBJ1-5, with D perhaps matching TRBD1 (6 bases). CDR1 and CDR2 from the germline V gene are SGHDT and YYEEEE. This CDR3 comprises 14 residues. The germline V and J ends were trimmed by 2 bases and 5 bases, with 11 bases remaining between them. CDR3 sequence reads: CASSLGGGHQPQHF. CDR3 coding DNA: TGTGCCAGCAGCTTAGGTGGGGGCCATCAGCCCCAGCATTTT.

A few counts support this clone. The rearrangement links TRBV27 to TRBJ2-1; TRBD1 matches 10 bases. Germline CDR1 MNHEY, CDR2 SMNVEV (reference sequence). V shed 3 bases, J shed 7 bases, and the junction held 6 bases outside the gene matches. The CDR3 covers 15 residues. CDR3 sequence reads: CASSFWDRGINEQFF. CDR3 nucleotide sequence: TGTGCCAGCAGTTTCTGGGACAGGGGAATTAATGAGCAGTTCTTC.

This rearrangement joins TRBV19 to TRBJ1-1, with D perhaps TRBD1 (5 bases). V gave up 5 bases and J gave up 5 bases, with 12 bases separating them. CDR3 length equals 13 residues. Germline V gives CDR1 LNHDA, CDR2 SQIVND (reference sequence). CDR3 region: CASSGTGVTEAFF. The CDR3 DNA reads as TGTGCCAGTAGTGGAACAGGAGTTACTGAAGCTTTCTTT.

This chain links TRBV7-9 with TRBJ1-1, with D unresolved. Trimming took 3 bases from V and 1 from J, leaving 9 bases between them. Germline V gives CDR1 SEHNR, CDR2 FQNEAQ (reference sequence). The CDR3 consists of 14 residues. Here the CDR3 DNA reads TGTGCCAGCAGCTTCACCGGCGGGAACACTGAAGCTTTCTTT. This sequence encodes CASSFTGGNTEAFF.

CDR3 DNA sequence: TGTGCCAGCAGTTTAAGACAGTTAAGCTTGTACAATGAGCAGTTCTTC. Translating it yields CASSLRQLSLYNEQFF. J is TRBJ2-1 and V is TRBV27, with a tentative D call TRBD1 (5 bases). This CDR3 comprises 16 residues. V lost 2 bases and J 4 bases, leaving 15 bases between the germline ends. Per germline, CDR1 MNHEY and CDR2 SMNVEV (reference sequence).

The chain carries TRBV5-1 and TRBJ1-1; no reliable D call. Trimming stripped 6 bases from V and 4 bases from J, with 16 bases between. The CDR3 consists of 14 residues. CDR1 and CDR2 from the germline V gene are SGHRS and YFSETQ. The CDR3 DNA sequence: TGCGCCAGCACCCTGAACGGAGCGGGCACTGAAGCTTTCTTT. The encoded protein is CASTLNGAGTEAFF.

The rearrangement links TRBV9 to TRBJ1-1, with D perhaps TRBD1 (6 bases). The CDR3 totals 15 residues. V was pared by 5 bases and J by 0 bases, with 14 bases between. The germline gives CDR1 SGDLS, CDR2 YYNGEE. CDR3 sequence: CASSDPTGMNTEAFF. CDR3 nucleotide sequence: TGTGCCAGCAGTGATCCGACAGGAATGAACACTGAAGCTTTCTTT.